This is a list of T cell receptor beta chains from one sample in a study of cytomegalovirus exposure and HLA in healthy donors. The data were produced by immunoSEQ multiplex PCR, yet TCRdb's version contains in-frame clones alone and is incomplete. The sample shows 150,000 to 200,000 clones, roughly four fifths of them seen only once. Sequencing used PBMCs. All receptors derive from a man aged 45-65 years in good health and CMV-seropositive. CDR3s include the opening cysteine and the closing phenylalanine or tryptophan. D genes are given only for firm matches. Size values are once, few and many counts, or a class for expanded clones, and some rows have none.

clone size	D gene	V gene	J gene	CDR3 protein	CDR3 DNA
NA	TRBD1	TRBV28	TRBJ1-2	CASRDRGGDDGYTF	TGTGCCAGCAGGGACAGGGGAGGGGATGATGGCTACACCTTC
NA	TRBD1	TRBV5-7	TRBJ2-2	CASSPGSDRGENTGELFF	TGTGCCAGCAGCCCAGGGTCGGACAGGGGGGAGAACACCGGGGAGCTGTTTTTT
NA	NA	TRBV7-6	TRBJ1-6	CASSINPGRGNSPLHF	TGTGCCAGCAGCATAAACCCAGGACGGGGGAATTCACCCCTCCACTTT
NA	NA	TRBV21-1	TRBJ1-1	CASSTRQGGAGTEAFF	TGTGCCAGCAGCACTCGACAGGGAGGAGCGGGCACTGAAGCTTTCTTT
NA	NA	TRBV7-2	TRBJ2-1	CASSAPGGGLNEQFF	TGTGCCAGCAGCGCCCCTGGGGGGGGCCTCAATGAGCAGTTCTTC
NA	NA	TRBV7-2	TRBJ2-2	CASSASQGGANTGELFF	TGTGCCAGCAGCGCCTCTCAAGGCGGGGCGAACACCGGGGAGCTGTTTTTT
NA	TRBD1	TRBV10-3	TRBJ1-1	CAISQDRGLTEAFF	TGTGCCATCAGTCAGGACAGGGGCCTAACTGAAGCTTTCTTT
NA	NA	TRBV7-8	TRBJ1-4	CASSHPTGSREKLFF	TGTGCCAGCAGCCATCCGACGGGGTCCCGGGAAAAACTGTTTTTT
NA	TRBD2	TRBV28	TRBJ2-1	CASSTPWGLAVTSAYNEQFF	TGTGCCAGCAGCACACCCTGGGGACTAGCAGTTACGAGCGCCTACAATGAGCAGTTCTTC
NA	TRBD2	TRBV7-6	TRBJ2-3	CASSLGLAADTQYF	TGTGCCAGCAGCTTAGGACTAGCAGCCGATACGCAGTATTTT
once	TRBD2	TRBV7-2	TRBJ2-2	CASSLSGGSTGELFF	TGTGCCAGCAGCTTAAGCGGCGGGAGCACCGGGGAGCTGTTTTTT
NA	TRBD1	TRBV7-2	TRBJ1-4	CASRTNQGANEKLFF	TGTGCCAGCAGGACTAATCAGGGGGCTAATGAAAAACTGTTTTTT
NA	NA	TRBV14	TRBJ2-3	CASSQDVGTWAADTQYF	TGTGCCAGCAGCCAAGATGTGGGGACTTGGGCGGCAGATACGCAGTATTTT
NA	NA	TRBV30	TRBJ2-3	CAWSIHYSGNTDTQYF	TGTGCCTGGAGTATACATTATAGCGGAAACACAGATACGCAGTATTTT
NA	TRBD2	TRBV12-5	TRBJ2-7	CARAGLRSYEQYF	TGTGCTAGAGCGGGGCTACGCTCCTACGAGCAGTACTTC
NA	TRBD2	TRBV2	TRBJ2-3	CASSWPRLAGDSTDTQYF	TGTGCCAGCAGTTGGCCCAGACTAGCGGGAGATAGCACAGATACGCAGTATTTT
once	NA	TRBV7-9	TRBJ1-1	CASSSRPGRLNTEAFF	TGTGCCAGCAGCTCTCGTCCAGGGAGGCTGAACACTGAAGCTTTCTTT
NA	TRBD2	TRBV5-6	TRBJ2-3	CAGSFRLRTSSEYF	TGTGCCGGCAGCTTCCGGTTAAGGACTAGTTCTGAGTATTTT
NA	NA	TRBV9	TRBJ2-3	CASSPLVGGDTQYF	TGTGCCAGCAGCCCCCTGGTTGGGGGCGATACGCAGTATTTT
NA	TRBD1	TRBV5-1	TRBJ1-4	CASSLGGQGNEKLFF	TGCGCCAGCAGCTTGGGGGGACAGGGGAATGAAAAACTGTTTTTT
once	TRBD2	TRBV7-8	TRBJ2-2	CASSLRTSRATGELFF	TGTGCCAGCAGCTTACGGACTAGCCGAGCGACCGGGGAGCTGTTTTTT
NA	TRBD2	TRBV10-1	TRBJ2-5	CASSVGSGSRETQYF	TGCGCCAGCAGTGTGGGAAGCGGGAGTAGAGAGACCCAGTACTTC
few	TRBD1	TRBV4-2	TRBJ2-3	CASSQPNRQGGSTDTQYF	TGTGCCAGCAGCCAACCGAACCGACAGGGGGGGAGCACAGATACGCAGTATTTT
once	NA	TRBV5-1	TRBJ1-1	CASSRNTENTEAFF	TGCGCCAGCAGCCGGAACACAGAGAACACTGAAGCTTTCTTT
NA	TRBD1	TRBV4-3	TRBJ1-2	CASSQNMGTGTIGYTF	TGCGCCAGCAGCCAGAACATGGGGACAGGGACCATAGGCTACACCTTC
few	NA	TRBV5-1	TRBJ1-2	CASSLRTDANYGYTF	TGCGCCAGCAGCTTACGGACAGATGCTAACTATGGCTACACCTTC
NA	TRBD1	TRBV7-6	TRBJ2-1	CASSASIRDRGDEQFF	TGTGCCAGCAGCGCTTCAATCCGGGACAGGGGAGATGAGCAGTTCTTC
NA	NA	TRBV7-2	TRBJ1-2	CASSLGRIYGYTF	TGTGCCAGCAGCTTAGGGCGGATCTATGGCTACACCTTC
NA	TRBD1	TRBV28	TRBJ1-2	CASISGQASDGYTF	TGTGCCAGCATCTCCGGACAGGCTTCGGATGGCTACACCTTC
NA	TRBD1	TRBV5-1	TRBJ1-1	CASSLQQGTNTEAFF	TGCGCCAGCAGCTTGCAACAGGGGACGAACACTGAAGCTTTCTTT
NA	NA	TRBV5-4	TRBJ1-6	CASSLGGSYNSPLHF	TGTGCCAGCAGCTTAGGGGGCTCCTATAATTCACCCCTCCACTTT
NA	TRBD2	TRBV9	TRBJ2-1	CASSVGPSGGANEQFF	TGTGCCAGCAGCGTAGGGCCCAGCGGGGGGGCCAATGAGCAGTTCTTC
NA	TRBD1	TRBV5-1	TRBJ1-2	CARTLPDRVLVYGYTF	TGCGCCAGAACCCTTCCGGACAGGGTTCTCGTCTATGGCTACACCTTC
NA	TRBD2	TRBV4-2	TRBJ2-2	CASSQGPSGRNTGELFF	TGTGCCAGCAGCCAAGGGCCTAGCGGGAGGAACACCGGGGAGCTGTTTTTT
few	TRBD2	TRBV6-5	TRBJ2-7	CASSYSGRGDYEQYF	TGTGCCAGCAGTTACTCGGGGCGGGGGGACTACGAGCAGTACTTC
NA	NA	TRBV6-4	TRBJ1-1	CASSLDSLTEAFF	TGTGCCAGCAGTCTTGACAGTCTAACTGAAGCTTTCTTT
NA	TRBD1	TRBV27	TRBJ2-1	CASREGQGAYNEQFF	TGTGCCAGCAGGGAGGGACAGGGGGCGTACAATGAGCAGTTCTTC
few	TRBD2	TRBV9	TRBJ2-1	CASSVEAGAGYNEQFF	TGTGCCAGCAGCGTAGAAGCGGGAGCTGGCTACAATGAGCAGTTCTTC
NA	TRBD1	TRBV5-1	TRBJ1-4	CASSRGRGEKLFF	TGCGCCAGCAGTCGGGGCAGGGGGGAAAAACTGTTTTTT
NA	NA	TRBV11-2	TRBJ2-5	CASSPMGTPQETQYF	TGTGCCAGCAGCCCTATGGGGACACCGCAAGAGACCCAGTACTTC
NA	NA	TRBV7-9	TRBJ2-6	CASSLGQVGANVLTF	TGTGCCAGCAGCTTAGGCCAGGTTGGGGCCAACGTCCTGACTTTC
NA	TRBD2	TRBV27	TRBJ2-3	CASSLLGLAGHKYASTDTQYF	TGTGCCAGCAGTTTATTGGGACTAGCGGGGCACAAATATGCTAGCACAGATACGCAGTATTTT
NA	NA	TRBV5-1	TRBJ1-1	CASSLAGKNTEAFF	TGCGCCAGCAGCTTGGCAGGAAAGAACACTGAAGCTTTCTTT
few	NA	TRBV7-9	TRBJ2-1	CASSLIQGYNEQFF	TGTGCCAGCAGCTTAATACAGGGTTACAATGAGCAGTTCTTC
few	NA	TRBV19	TRBJ1-1	CASSMYARGVIEAFF	TGTGCCAGTAGTATGTACGCCAGGGGCGTGATTGAAGCTTTCTTT
NA	TRBD1	TRBV28	TRBJ2-5	CASSLDRVETQYF	TGTGCCAGCAGCCTAGACAGGGTTGAGACCCAGTACTTC
NA	NA	TRBV10-3	TRBJ1-2	CAISDNDYGYTF	TGTGCCATCAGCGACAACGACTATGGCTACACCTTC
NA	NA	TRBV5-1	TRBJ2-7	CASSVGGYEQYF	TGCGCCAGCAGCGTAGGGGGCTACGAGCAGTACTTC
NA	TRBD1	TRBV30	TRBJ1-6	CARRGTGDSPLHF	TGTGCCCGGAGAGGGACAGGGGATTCACCCCTCCACTTT